This TCR beta chain comes out of a study of regulatory T cells in long-lasting Graves disease. Combining iRepertoire HTBI primers with Arm-PCR of CDR3 regions, the authors built TCR beta libraries. TCRdb analysed the multiplex PCR reads with MiXCR anew, one entry per CDR3 protein. The data hold approximately 690,000 distinct CDR3 sequences, with around 30% observed a single time. V lost 3 bases, J lost 7 bases, and 12 bases lay in between. This CDR3 comprises 13 residues. Germline CDR1 LNHNV, CDR2 YYDKDF (reference sequence). Time point meaning: persistent/refractory GD, antithyroid drugs over 5 years with positive TRAb. The TCR library was made from RNA that had been extracted from PBMCs in TRIzol.

Sequences were derived from peripheral blood mononuclear cells (PBMCs), sampled when the disease was refractory, from a patient treated with antithyroid drugs. The genes are TRBV15 and TRBJ1-2; D possibly corresponds to TRBD1 (5 bases). The source is a female donor with Graves disease. The CDR3 protein is CATSSLGGRGYTF. CDR3 DNA sequence: TGTGCCACCAGCAGCCTTGGGGGTCGTGGCTACACCTTC.